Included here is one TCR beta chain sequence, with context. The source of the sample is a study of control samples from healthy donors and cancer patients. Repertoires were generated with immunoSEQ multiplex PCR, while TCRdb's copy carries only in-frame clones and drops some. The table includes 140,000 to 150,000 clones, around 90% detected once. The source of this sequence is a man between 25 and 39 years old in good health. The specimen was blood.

CDR3 DNA sequence: TGTGCCAGCGAAACAGGCCTTAGCAATCAGCCCCAGCATTTT. Protein sequence: CASETGLSNQPQHF. The J gene is TRBJ1-5, the V gene TRBV5-5; possible D gene TRBD1, 5 bases. Germline CDR1 reads SGHKS; CDR2 reads YYEKEE (reference sequence). Trimming shortened V by 7 bases and J by 0 bases, and 11 bases separated the two germline ends. This CDR3 has 14 residues. The entire variable domain, with the rest obtained from reference TRBV5-5 and TRBJ1-5, is as follows: DAGVTQSPTHLIKTRGQQVTLRCSPISGHKSVSWYQQVLGQGPQFIFQYYEKEERGRGNFPDRFSARQFPNYSSELNVNALLLGDSALYLCASETGLSNQPQHFGDGTRLSIL.